This TCR beta chain appears in the sequencing data of a study of T cells after yellow fever vaccination (dated by TCRdb to between 2018 and 2020). Notes on the research overall: The SMART-Seq v4 Ultra Low Input RNA kit was used to prepare libraries from fractions with low cell numbers. Bulk TCR alpha and beta repertoires were sequenced longitudinally to track T-cell clones before and after primary and booster YFV17D yellow fever vaccination. Two healthy male donors, one aged 18 to 30 and one aged 30 to 39 years, were included in the cohort. Blood was drawn at multiple timepoints before and after primary and secondary immunization, with bulk PBMC replicates and cell subsets isolated. The investigation overall reported the following: Because abundant contaminating clonotypes from the bulk population could be contained in FACS-sorted repertoires, computational filtering was required. A small fraction of clonotypes showed up in both the CD4 and CD8 compartments, probably as a result of convergent recombination. The secondary T-cell response was found to be weaker but faster than the primary response, with a peak reached on day 5 rather than on day 15. Because the study included only a couple of donors, the extent to which the findings can be generalized is limited. Most clones expanded after primary vaccination (almost 98% of CD4 and about 85% of CD8) were re-detected after the booster, suggesting that broad memory maintenance occurred.

This clonotype was found many times. This clone's antigen is unknown. The record has no base qualities; no much larger clone is one base away. Read against the paper, the sample's treatment or condition label means: live attenuated yellow fever vaccine strain. At each blood-draw timepoint, two biological replicates of bulk PBMCs were collected. A standard Ficoll-Paque protocol was used to isolate PBMCs from peripheral blood. TriZol was used to extract RNA from bulk PBMCs, from CD4 and CD8 fractions, and from dextramer-positive and dextramer-negative fractions. A distance of 11 bases separates the germline ends of V and J, which lose 6 bases and 2 bases respectively. The CDR3, cysteine through phenylalanine, is 14 amino acids long. Here the CDR3 DNA is all that survives: 42 bases in frame from base 1. Reading the germline V gene gives CDR1 KGHSH and CDR2 LQKENI. TCRdb names Illumina NovaSeq 6000 as the instrument used. Synthesis of TCR cDNA relied on 5'RACE template switching, a step that introduced a universal primer site along with unique molecular identifiers. Priming of cDNA synthesis was performed from both the TCR alpha and TCR beta constant segments. Library amplification used two PCR steps, and the second PCR step added sample barcodes and sequencing adapters. Sequencing of libraries was done on Illumina HiSeq 2500 (2x100 bp) or NovaSeq (2x150 bp). Under the source paper's analysis protocol: Demultiplexing of reads and collapsing into UMI consensus sequences were performed with MIGEC, and V(D)J alignment was carried out with MiXCR. Using edgeR on replicate PBMC samples, clonotypes were called vaccine-responding if FDR was below 0.01 and the log2 fold change was above 5 up to day 15. Bulk clonotypes were assigned CD4 or CD8 identity according to which sequenced CD4 or CD8 repertoire held them at higher abundance. The public reads were reanalyzed by TCRdb: fastp trimming at Q25, MiXCR alignment, in-frame beta chains only. Entries are consolidated by CDR3 protein sequence, retaining the most common genes and DNA. These V and J calls originate from TCRdb's pipeline instead of the authors' own analysis. Present in this sample are 310,000 or so distinct CDR3 sequences, less than 4.5% of which were seen just once. Jointly, the top ten make up 23% of the sample.

This TCR was recovered from a man between 18 and 29 years old who received the YFV17D yellow fever vaccine. Recombination linked TRBV18 to TRBJ2-4; the D gene assignment is ambiguous. The sample was PBMCs, taken on the day of the yellow fever booster vaccination. Here is the DNA: TGTGCCAGCTCCCGGCCGGTGTCCAAAAACATTCAGTACTTC. It translates as CASSRPVSKNIQYF.